These 12 T cell receptor beta chains came from one sample sequenced in a study of blood T cell repertoires in COVID-19. Using immunoSEQ multiplex PCR, the repertoire was profiled, and TCRdb retains in-frame clones only, with some absent. The sample lists over 55,000 clones, around 87% seen once, with around 8% in the top ten. Sequencing was done on a sample of peripheral blood. The source is a man in his fifties or sixties with active COVID-19.

The genes are TRBV6-5 and TRBJ2-6; D gene unclear. The V end was cut by 2 bases, the J end by 2 bases, with 7 bases between. Germline V lookup: CDR1 MNHEY, CDR2 SVGAGI. The CDR3 totals 15 residues. The CDR3 DNA follows: TGTGCCAGCAGTTACGATGGAGCTGGGGCCAACGTCCTGACTTTC. Protein product: CASSYDGAGANVLTF.

The chain couples TRBV7-3 to TRBJ2-2; 9 nucleotides line up with TRBD1. Germline trimming cut 3 bases from V and 4 bases from J; bases unmatched to any gene: 3. Germline values: CDR1 SGHTA, CDR2 FQGTGA. The CDR3 runs to 15 residues. CDR3 nucleotide sequence: TGTGCCAGCAGCTTCGCGACAGGGGGCACCGGGGAGCTGTTTTTT. Translating gives CASSFATGGTGELFF.

In its sample, this clone was seen once. This chain connects TRBV9 to TRBJ2-7; a possible D gene is TRBD2 (7 bases). Between the trimmed V and J ends, which lost 0 bases and 5 bases, there was a span of 12 bases. The CDR3 has 14 amino acids. CDR1 SGDLS and CDR2 YYNGEE come from the germline V gene. CDR3 bases: TGTGCCAGCAGCGTAGATGGGGAGGGGGACGAGCAGTACTTC. Translation: CASSVDGEGDEQYF.

The chain has TRBV6-5 and TRBJ2-5, with D possibly matching TRBD2 (5 bases). Germline CDR1 and CDR2: MNHEY and SVGAGI. Trimming took 7 bases from V and 4 from J, leaving 16 bases between them. This CDR3 region has 14 residues. The CDR3 DNA reads TGTGCCAGCAAGGCAGACCCACTAGTAGAGACCCAGTACTTC. It codes for CASKADPLVETQYF.

The CDR3: CASSHDSSYNEQFF. CDR3 nucleotide sequence: TGTGCCAGCAGTCATGATAGCTCCTACAATGAGCAGTTCTTC. The chain is built from TRBV6-6 and TRBJ2-1; D is unresolved. V was clipped by 5 bases and J by 0 bases, with 8 bases between them. Germline CDR1 and CDR2: MNHNY and SVGAGI (reference sequence). The CDR3 spans 14 residues.

V gene TRBV7-3 combines with J gene TRBJ2-3; maybe TRBD2 (5 bases). V lost 3 bases to trimming and J lost 0 bases, with 7 bases between them. CDR3 size: 14 residues. Germline V gives CDR1 SGHTA, CDR2 FQGTGA. The CDR3 region is CASSFGVSTDTQYF. CDR3 bases: TGTGCCAGCAGCTTCGGGGTTAGCACAGATACGCAGTATTTT.

This clone was seen a single time. V and J are TRBV24-1 and TRBJ2-3; TRBD1 matches 8 bases. With 3 bases clipped from V and 2 bases from J, the junction kept 6 bases outside the gene matches. Per germline, CDR1 KGHDR and CDR2 SFDVKD. The CDR3 length is 16 residues. The CDR3 DNA reads as TGTGCCACCAGTGATCCGACAGGGGAGGACACAGATACGCAGTATTTT. Translating gives CATSDPTGEDTDTQYF.

The genes are TRBV27 and TRBJ2-7; 8 positions agree with TRBD1. Trimming cost V 5 bases and J 1 base; bases outside gene matches: 10. This CDR3 has 16 residues. CDR1 MNHEY and CDR2 SMNVEV come from the germline V gene (reference sequence). The CDR3 DNA reads TGTGCCAGCAGTCCAACCCCGGGACAGGCTTCCTACGAGCAGTACTTC. Amino acids: CASSPTPGQASYEQYF.

V gene TRBV6-5 combines with J gene TRBJ2-3; 7 bases fit TRBD1. V gave up 9 bases and J gave up 4 bases; unmatched junction bases: 10. Germline assignment: CDR1 MNHEY and CDR2 SVGAGI. The CDR3 consists of 14 residues. DNA of the CDR3: TGTGCCAGTCAGACAGGGAGTAGCGCAGATACGCAGTATTTT. This encodes CASQTGSSADTQYF.

The V and J genes are TRBV24-1 and TRBJ1-2; TRBD1 aligns across 7 bases. Germline V lookup: CDR1 KGHDR, CDR2 SFDVKD. Germline trimming cut 7 bases from V and 7 bases from J; bases unmatched to any gene: 8. This CDR3 region has 13 residues. The CDR3 is CATRETGPGGYTF. CDR3 nucleotides: TGTGCCACCAGAGAGACAGGGCCGGGTGGCTACACCTTC.

This chain connects TRBV7-9 to TRBJ2-3; tentative D call: TRBD2 (5 bases). The CDR3 extends over 14 amino acids. V was trimmed by 5 bases and J by 2 bases, leaving 11 bases between them. Looked up from germline, CDR1 is SEHNR and CDR2 is FQNEAQ (reference sequence). In DNA, the CDR3 is TGTGCCAGCAGCCTTCCCCGGGACACAGATACGCAGTATTTT. Translated, it gives CASSLPRDTDTQYF.

The rearrangement uses TRBV18 and TRBJ1-5; D gene unclear. This CDR3 has 13 residues. V lost 3 bases and J 5 bases, leaving 8 bases between the germline ends. CDR1 KGHSH and CDR2 LQKENI come from the germline V gene. CDR3 protein: CASSPGRDQPQHF. The DNA of the CDR3 is TGTGCCAGCTCACCGGGTCGGGATCAGCCCCAGCATTTT.